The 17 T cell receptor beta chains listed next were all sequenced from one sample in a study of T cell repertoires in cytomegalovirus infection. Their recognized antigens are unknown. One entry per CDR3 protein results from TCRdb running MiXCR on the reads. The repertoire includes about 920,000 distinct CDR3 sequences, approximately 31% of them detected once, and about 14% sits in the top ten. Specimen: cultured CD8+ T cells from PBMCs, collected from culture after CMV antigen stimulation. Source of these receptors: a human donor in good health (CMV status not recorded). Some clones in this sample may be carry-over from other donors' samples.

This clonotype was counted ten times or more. DNA of the CDR3: TGTGCCAGCAGTATAGGGGTCCTAAACACTGAAGCTTTCTTT. The encoded protein is CASSIGVLNTEAFF. The chain recombines TRBV28 with TRBJ1-1, with a possible D match to TRBD1 (5 bases). Trimming left V 5 bases short and J 2 bases short, with 12 bases between. The V gene's germline CDR1 is MDHEN and CDR2 SYDVKM. The CDR3 has 14 residues.

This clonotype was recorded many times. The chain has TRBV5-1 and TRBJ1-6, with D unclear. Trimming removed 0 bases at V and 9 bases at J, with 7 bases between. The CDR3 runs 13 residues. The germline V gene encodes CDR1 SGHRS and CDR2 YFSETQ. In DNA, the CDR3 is TGCGCCAGCAGCTTGGAACCGATTTCACCCCTCCACTTT. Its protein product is CASSLEPISPLHF.

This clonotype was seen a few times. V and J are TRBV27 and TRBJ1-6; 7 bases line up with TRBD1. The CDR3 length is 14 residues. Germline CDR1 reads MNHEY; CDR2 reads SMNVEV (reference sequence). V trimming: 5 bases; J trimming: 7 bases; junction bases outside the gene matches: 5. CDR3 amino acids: CASSANRGNSPLHF. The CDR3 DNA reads TGTGCCAGCAGTGCCAACAGGGGAAATTCACCCCTCCACTTT.

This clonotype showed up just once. CDR3 bases: TGTGCCAGCAGTCTGGGACTAGCGAGTAGCACAGATACGCAGTATTTT. Translation gives CASSLGLASSTDTQYF. The V call is TRBV12-3 or TRBV12-4, the J call TRBJ2-3; 10 positions agree with TRBD2. Losses at the gene ends were 5 bases for V and 0 bases for J; bases not matched to a gene: 5. CDR3 length equals 16 residues.

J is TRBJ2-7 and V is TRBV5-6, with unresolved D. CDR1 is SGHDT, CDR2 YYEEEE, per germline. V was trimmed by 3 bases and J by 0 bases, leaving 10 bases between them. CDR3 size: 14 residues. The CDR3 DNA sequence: TGTGCCAGCAGCTACTACGACAACTCCTACGAGCAGTACTTC. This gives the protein CASSYYDNSYEQYF.

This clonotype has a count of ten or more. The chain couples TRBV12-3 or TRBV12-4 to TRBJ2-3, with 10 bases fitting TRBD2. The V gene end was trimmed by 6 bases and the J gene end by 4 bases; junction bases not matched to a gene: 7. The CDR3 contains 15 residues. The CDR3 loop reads CASSSLAGVPDTQYF. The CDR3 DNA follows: TGTGCCAGCAGCAGTCTAGCGGGGGTACCAGATACGCAGTATTTT.

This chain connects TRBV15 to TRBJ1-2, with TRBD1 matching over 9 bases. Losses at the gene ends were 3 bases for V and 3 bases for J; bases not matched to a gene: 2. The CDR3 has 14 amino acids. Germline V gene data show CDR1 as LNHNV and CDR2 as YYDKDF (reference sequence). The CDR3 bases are TGTGCCACCAGCAGCCGGGACAGGGACTATGGCTACACCTTC. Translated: CATSSRDRDYGYTF.

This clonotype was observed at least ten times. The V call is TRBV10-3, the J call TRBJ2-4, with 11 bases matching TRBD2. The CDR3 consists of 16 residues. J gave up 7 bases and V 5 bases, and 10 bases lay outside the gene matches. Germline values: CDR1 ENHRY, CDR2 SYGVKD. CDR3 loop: CAISLSGGALENIQYF. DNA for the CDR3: TGTGCCATCAGTCTTAGCGGGGGGGCCTTGGAGAACATTCAGTACTTC.

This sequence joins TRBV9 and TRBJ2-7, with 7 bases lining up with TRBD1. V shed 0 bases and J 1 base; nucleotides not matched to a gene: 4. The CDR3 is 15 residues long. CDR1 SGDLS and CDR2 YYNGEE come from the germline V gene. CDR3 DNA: TGTGCCAGCAGCGTAGAAGACAGGGCGTCCTACGAGCAGTACGTC. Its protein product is CASSVEDRASYEQYV.

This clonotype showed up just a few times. CDR3 nucleotide sequence: TGTGCCAGCAGCCATATGAGGGGTTCAAGGGAAAAACTGTTTTTT. It specifies CASSHMRGSREKLFF. This chain links TRBV7-9 with TRBJ1-4; weak D call: TRBD1 (5 bases). CDR1 is SEHNR, CDR2 FQNEAQ, per germline (reference sequence). The CDR3 consists of 15 residues. The V and J ends lost 5 bases and 8 bases respectively, with 18 bases between them.

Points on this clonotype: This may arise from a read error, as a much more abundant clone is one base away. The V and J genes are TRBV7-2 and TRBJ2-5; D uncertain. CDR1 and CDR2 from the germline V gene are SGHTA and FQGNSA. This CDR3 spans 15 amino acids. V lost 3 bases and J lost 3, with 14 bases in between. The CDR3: CASSFCYQTKETQYF. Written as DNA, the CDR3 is TGTGCCAGCAGCTTTTGCTACCAAACAAAAGAGACCCAGTACTTC. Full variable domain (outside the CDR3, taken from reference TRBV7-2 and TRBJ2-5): GAGVSQSPSNKVTEKGKDVELRCDPISGHTALYWYRQSLGQGLEFLIYFQGNSAPDKSGLPSDRFSAERTGGSVSTLTIQRTQQEDSAVYLCASSFCYQTKETQYFGPGTRLLVL.

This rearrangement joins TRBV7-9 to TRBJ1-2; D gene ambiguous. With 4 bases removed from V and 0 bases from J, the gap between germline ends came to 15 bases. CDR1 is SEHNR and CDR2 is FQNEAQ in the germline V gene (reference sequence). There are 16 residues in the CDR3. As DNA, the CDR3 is TGTGCCAGCAGCTCCCCCATTTGGGAAGCTAACTATGGCTACACCTTC. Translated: CASSSPIWEANYGYTF.

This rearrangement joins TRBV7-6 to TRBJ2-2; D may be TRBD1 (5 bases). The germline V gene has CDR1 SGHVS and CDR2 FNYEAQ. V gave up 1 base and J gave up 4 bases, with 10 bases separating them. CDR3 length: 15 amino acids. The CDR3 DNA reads TGTGCCAGCAGCTTAGAGGGGCCAGGCACCGGGGAGCTGTTTTTT. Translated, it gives CASSLEGPGTGELFF.

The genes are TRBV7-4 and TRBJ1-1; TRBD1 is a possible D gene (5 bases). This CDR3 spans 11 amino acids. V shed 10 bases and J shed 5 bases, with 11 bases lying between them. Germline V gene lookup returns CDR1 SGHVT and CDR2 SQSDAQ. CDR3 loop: CAIDSSTEAFF. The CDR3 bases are TGTGCCATTGACAGTTCAACTGAAGCTTTCTTT.

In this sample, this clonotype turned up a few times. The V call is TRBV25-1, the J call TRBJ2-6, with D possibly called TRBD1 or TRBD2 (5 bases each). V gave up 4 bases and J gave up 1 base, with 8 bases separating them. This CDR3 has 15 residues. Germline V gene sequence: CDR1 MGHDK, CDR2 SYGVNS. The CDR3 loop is CASSAWGSGANVLTF. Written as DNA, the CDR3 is TGTGCCAGCAGTGCTTGGGGGTCTGGGGCCAACGTCCTGACTTTC.

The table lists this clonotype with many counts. The CDR3 coding sequence is TGTGCCAGCAGCAGGACTAGCGGGGTTGCAGATACGCAGTATTTT. Protein sequence: CASSRTSGVADTQYF. The genes are TRBV7-6 and TRBJ2-3; 12 positions agree with TRBD2. V shed 5 bases and J 4 bases; nucleotides not matched to a gene: 4. Per the germline V gene, CDR1 is SGHVS and CDR2 is FNYEAQ. The length of the CDR3 is 15 residues.

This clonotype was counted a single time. CDR3 protein: CSARDRGFNQPQHF. CDR3 in DNA: TGCAGTGCTAGGGACAGGGGATTTAATCAGCCCCAGCATTTT. The chain recombines TRBV20-1 with TRBJ1-5; 9 bases match TRBD1. The J segment lost 4 bases and the V segment lost 3 bases, leaving 4 bases of the junction unmatched. From germline, CDR1 is DFQATT and CDR2 SNEGSKA (reference sequence). The length of the CDR3 is 14 residues.